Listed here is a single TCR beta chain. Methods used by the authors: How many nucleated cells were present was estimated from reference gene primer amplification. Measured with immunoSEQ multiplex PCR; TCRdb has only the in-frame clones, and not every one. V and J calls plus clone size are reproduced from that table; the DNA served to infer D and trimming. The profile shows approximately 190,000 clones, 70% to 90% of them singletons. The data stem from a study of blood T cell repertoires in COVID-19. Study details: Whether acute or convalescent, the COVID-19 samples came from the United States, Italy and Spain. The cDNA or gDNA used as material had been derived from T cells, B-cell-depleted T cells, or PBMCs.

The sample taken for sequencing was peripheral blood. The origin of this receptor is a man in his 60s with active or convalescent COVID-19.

The CDR3: CASSQVWGLSNQPQHF. The CDR3 nucleotides read TGTGCCAGCAGCCAAGTGTGGGGGCTTAGCAATCAGCCCCAGCATTTT. The chain is built from TRBV14 and TRBJ1-5, with D perhaps matching TRBD1 (6 bases). Per germline, CDR1 SGHDN and CDR2 FVKESK. Trimming shortened V by 1 base and J by 0 bases, and 10 bases separated the two germline ends. The CDR3 covers 16 residues.